This TCR beta chain is drawn from a study of CD8+ T cells in alopecia areata. Study details: Treatment of the treated patients consisted of oral tofacitinib, 5 to 10 mg twice daily. Study conclusions and caveats: Patients shared TCRs less clearly than mice did, possibly owing to HLA. Clonality in lesional scalp, especially alopecia totalis/universalis, exceeded that of normal scalp.

About this clone: Its antigen remains unidentified.

Investigators isolated RNA and reverse transcribed it into cDNA to act as the sequencing template. Generated by immunoSEQ multiplex PCR, the TCRdb table keeps only in-frame clones and is missing some. The sample consists of about 130,000 clones, almost 50% of them appearing once. The CDR3 has 16 residues. Looked up from germline, CDR1 is SNHLY and CDR2 is FYNNEI. Trimming took 2 bases from V and 4 from J, leaving 18 bases between them. The sequencing used CD8+ T cells sorted from blood, collected at week 0. The chain has TRBV2 and TRBJ2-7, with D perhaps TRBD1 (5 bases). The receptor comes from a human donor with alopecia areata. The CDR3 protein is CASSEIRAGYDYEQYF. CDR3 bases: TGTGCCAGCAGTGAAATTCGGGCAGGGTATGATTACGAGCAGTACTTC.